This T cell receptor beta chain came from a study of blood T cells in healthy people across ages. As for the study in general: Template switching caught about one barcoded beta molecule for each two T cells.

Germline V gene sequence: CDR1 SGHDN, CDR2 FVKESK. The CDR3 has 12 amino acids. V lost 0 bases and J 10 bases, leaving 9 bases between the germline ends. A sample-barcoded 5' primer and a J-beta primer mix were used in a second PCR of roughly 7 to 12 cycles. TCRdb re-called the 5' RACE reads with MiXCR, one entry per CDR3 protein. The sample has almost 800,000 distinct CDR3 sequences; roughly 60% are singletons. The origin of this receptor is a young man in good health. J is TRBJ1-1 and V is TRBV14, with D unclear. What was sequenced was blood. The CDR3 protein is CASSQDSSGAFF. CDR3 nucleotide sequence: TGTGCCAGCAGCCAAGATTCCTCGGGAGCTTTCTTT.